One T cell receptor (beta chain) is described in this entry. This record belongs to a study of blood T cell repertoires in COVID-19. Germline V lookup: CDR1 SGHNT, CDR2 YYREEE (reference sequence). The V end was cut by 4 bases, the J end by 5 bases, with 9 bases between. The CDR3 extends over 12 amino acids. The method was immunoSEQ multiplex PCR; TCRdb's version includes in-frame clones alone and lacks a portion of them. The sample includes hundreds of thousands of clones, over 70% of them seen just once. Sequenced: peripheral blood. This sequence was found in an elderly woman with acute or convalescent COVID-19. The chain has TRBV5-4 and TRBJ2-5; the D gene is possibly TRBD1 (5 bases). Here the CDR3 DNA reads TGTGCCAGCAGCACTAACAGGGAGACCCAGTACTTC. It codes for CASSTNRETQYF.